A single sample gave rise to the 29 T cell receptor beta chains below, sequenced in a study of cytomegalovirus exposure and HLA in healthy donors. The PCR was carried out with 60 Vbeta primers and 13 Jbeta primers. Libraries were prepared by immunoSEQ multiplex PCR; TCRdb keeps only in-frame clonotypes and omits some of them. This table holds some 190,000 clones, roughly 80% found once. Sequences were obtained from PBMCs. Receptors originate from a woman in her thirties in good health and CMV-seropositive.

Turning to this clone: At one end, the junction sequence differs from germline, possibly due to a read error. The chain recombines TRBV7-7 with TRBJ2-5, with D unresolved. Per the germline V gene, CDR1 is SSHAT and CDR2 is FNYEAQ (reference sequence). This CDR3 comprises 14 residues. CDR3 bases: TGTGCTAGCAGCTTAGTCGGTTTACGAGAGACCCAGTACTTC. As protein: CASSLVGLRETQYF. Looking up the rest from reference TRBV7-7 and TRBJ2-5 gives the full variable domain: GAGVSQSPRYKVTKRGQDVTLRCDPISSHATLYWYQQALGQGPEFLTYFNYEAQPDKSGLPSDRFSAERPEGSISTLTIQRTEQRDSAMYRCASSLVGLRETQYFGPGTRLLVL.

This rearrangement joins TRBV5-1 to TRBJ2-5; D is ambiguous. Germline assignment: CDR1 SGHRS and CDR2 YFSETQ. V shed 2 bases and J shed 5 bases, with 16 bases lying between them. The CDR3 extends over 15 amino acids. The CDR3 loop reads CASSFDPGLGETQYF. DNA for the CDR3: TGCGCCAGCAGCTTTGATCCGGGTCTTGGGGAGACCCAGTACTTC.

J is TRBJ1-1 and V is TRBV19; TRBD1 matches 9 bases. This CDR3 is built from 16 residues. Losses at the gene ends were 11 bases for V and 4 bases for J; bases not matched to a gene: 17. Germline V gene lookup returns CDR1 LNHDA and CDR2 SQIVND (reference sequence). CDR3 protein: CAPVTGGYLGGTEAFF. The CDR3 nucleotides are TGTGCCCCGGTGACAGGGGGGTACCTGGGGGGCACTGAAGCTTTCTTT.

The chain has TRBV27 and TRBJ2-1, with TRBD2 matching over 8 bases. The CDR3 runs to 15 residues. Losses at the gene ends were 5 bases for V and 2 bases for J; bases not matched to a gene: 5. The germline V gene has CDR1 MNHEY and CDR2 SMNVEV (reference sequence). The CDR3 region has the DNA TGTGCCAGCAGTCAGTATAGCGGGGCCTACAATGAGCAGTTCTTC. Protein: CASSQYSGAYNEQFF.

The chain has TRBV7-3 and TRBJ2-3; D unclear. Looked up from germline, CDR1 is SGHTA and CDR2 is FQGTGA. V was clipped by 1 base and J by 1 base, with 6 bases between them. This CDR3 has 14 amino acids. CDR3 coding DNA: TGTGCCAGCAGCTTAAGTGGAGGCACAGATACGCAGTATTTT. This translates into CASSLSGGTDTQYF.

The chain carries TRBV4-3 and TRBJ1-6, with TRBD1 matching over 7 bases. CDR3 length: 17 residues. Germline CDR1 reads LGHNA; CDR2 reads YSLEER. The trim removed 4 bases at V and 4 bases at J, leaving 10 bases unmatched. CDR3 loop: CASSLRSGTAYNSPLHF. The CDR3 bases are TGCGCCAGCAGCCTCCGCTCCGGGACAGCGTATAATTCACCCCTCCACTTT.

A single count supports this clone. The chain uses TRBV5-4 and TRBJ2-7; 11 nucleotides match TRBD2. The CDR3 covers 15 residues. Germline V lookup: CDR1 SGHNT, CDR2 YYREEE (reference sequence). V dropped 3 bases and J dropped 3; count of bases not matched to a gene: 5. Here the CDR3 reads CASSSMGTSGYEQYF. The CDR3 DNA is TGTGCCAGCAGCTCTATGGGGACTAGCGGCTACGAGCAGTACTTC.

The gene calls are TRBV27 and TRBJ2-5; D might be TRBD2 (6 bases). The CDR3 is 13 residues long. Germline loops: CDR1 MNHEY, CDR2 SMNVEV (reference sequence). Trimming stripped 10 bases from V and 1 base from J, with 13 bases between. The DNA of the CDR3 is TGTGCCACGAGGAGGGCGGGCCAAGAGACCCAGTACTTC. It translates to CATRRAGQETQYF.

The chain links TRBV5-1 to TRBJ2-7; TRBD2 might be the D (6 bases). This CDR3 comprises 12 residues. Germline loops: CDR1 SGHRS, CDR2 YFSETQ. Here the CDR3 reads CASAGTSPEQYF. For the CDR3, the DNA is TGCGCAAGCGCGGGGACGTCCCCCGAGCAGTACTTC.

The chain links TRBV7-2 to TRBJ2-5, with TRBD2 matching 7 bases. The CDR3 contains 18 residues. Germline V gives CDR1 SGHTA, CDR2 FQGNSA. V lost 1 base, J lost 6 bases, and 17 bases stayed unmatched. CDR3 sequence reads: CASSLVRGGAGVVKTQYF. CDR3 bases: TGTGCCAGCAGCTTAGTGCGCGGTGGGGCGGGAGTAGTGAAGACCCAGTACTTC. The full variable domain, completed using reference TRBV7-2 and TRBJ2-5, is GAGVSQSPSNKVTEKGKDVELRCDPISGHTALYWYRQSLGQGLEFLIYFQGNSAPDKSGLPSDRFSAERTGGSVSTLTIQRTQQEDSAVYLCASSLVRGGAGVVKTQYFGPGTRLLVL.

The V gene is TRBV6-6, the J gene TRBJ1-2; 10 bases map to TRBD1. The CDR3 totals 15 residues. The V gene's germline CDR1 is MNHNY and CDR2 SVGAGI (reference sequence). The ends lost 5 bases at V and 3 bases at J; junction bases unmatched: 6. The CDR3: CASSGRDRGDYGYTF. The CDR3 DNA is TGTGCCAGCAGTGGCCGGGACAGGGGCGACTATGGCTACACCTTC.

The genes are TRBV2 and TRBJ2-3; 7 nucleotides line up with TRBD2. V shed 3 bases, J shed 0 bases, and the junction held 3 bases outside the gene matches. There are 15 residues in the CDR3. CDR1 and CDR2 from the germline V gene are SNHLY and FYNNEI. Here the CDR3 DNA reads TGTGCCAGCAGTGATCGGCGGGGGAGCACAGATACGCAGTATTTT. The encoded protein is CASSDRRGSTDTQYF.

V is TRBV7-2 and J is TRBJ2-4; D might be TRBD2 (5 bases). The CDR3 spans 17 residues. Germline V lookup: CDR1 SGHTA, CDR2 FQGNSA. Trimming took 0 bases from V and 4 from J, leaving 16 bases between them. The CDR3 nucleotides read TGTGCCAGCAGCTTAGCGGAGCGGCTCAAGGGAAAAAACATTCAGTACTTC. Its translation is CASSLAERLKGKNIQYF.

The chain carries TRBV2 and TRBJ1-5; no definite D call. The V end was cut by 3 bases, the J end by 0 bases, with 6 bases between. Germline CDR1 reads SNHLY; CDR2 reads FYNNEI. The CDR3 runs to 14 residues. CDR3 region: CASSEAASNQPQHF. The CDR3 bases are TGTGCCAGCAGTGAGGCGGCTAGCAATCAGCCCCAGCATTTT.

This chain links TRBV28 with TRBJ2-1; 11 nucleotides line up with TRBD2. This CDR3 is 17 amino acids long. Trimming at V came to 5 bases and at J to 5 bases, leaving 11 bases not matched to a gene. From germline, CDR1 is MDHEN and CDR2 SYDVKM. CDR3 residues: CASSPHSLAGGNNEQFF. CDR3 DNA sequence: TGTGCCAGCAGTCCTCACTCTCTAGCGGGAGGTAACAATGAGCAGTTCTTC.

V is TRBV14 and J is TRBJ2-5, with unresolved D. The germline V gene encodes CDR1 SGHDN and CDR2 FVKESK. The CDR3 totals 13 residues. Between the trimmed V and J ends, which lost 4 bases and 2 bases, there was a span of 8 bases. The CDR3 loop is CASSPVAQETQYF. CDR3 DNA: TGTGCCAGCAGCCCGGTTGCACAAGAGACCCAGTACTTC.

This clone was picked up a small number of times. Other nucleotide sequences from this sample produce the same CDR3. The V and J genes are TRBV5-6 and TRBJ1-5, with D unclear. CDR1 SGHDT and CDR2 YYEEEE come from the germline V gene. The CDR3 length is 17 residues. The V and J ends lost 0 bases and 1 base respectively, with 14 bases between them. This CDR3 reads CASSLGPLDWSNQPQHF. In DNA form, the CDR3 reads TGTGCCAGCAGCTTGGGGCCCTTAGACTGGAGCAATCAGCCCCAGCATTTT.

This sequence joins TRBV6-5 and TRBJ2-2; 9 bases fit TRBD1. Germline-derived CDR1 and CDR2 are MNHEY and SVGAGI. V shed 6 bases and J 6 bases; nucleotides not matched to a gene: 5. The CDR3 contains 14 residues. This chain's CDR3 is CASSRDRDPGELFF. The CDR3 DNA follows: TGTGCCAGCAGCCGGGACAGGGATCCCGGGGAGCTGTTTTTT.

This chain uses TRBV10-1 with TRBJ2-7, with 8 bases that match TRBD1. With V trimmed by 3 bases and J by 2 bases, 6 bases remained unmatched. The CDR3 length is 15 residues. Per the germline V gene, CDR1 is WNHNN and CDR2 is SYGVQD (reference sequence). The CDR3: CASSDGQGLTYEQYF. As DNA, the CDR3 is TGCGCCAGCAGTGACGGACAGGGCCTAACCTACGAGCAGTACTTC.

This clone has just a few counts. The chain couples TRBV7-8 to TRBJ2-5; TRBD2 matches at 10 bases. Germline V gene data show CDR1 as SGHVS and CDR2 as FQNEAQ. V gave up 0 bases and J gave up 3 bases; unmatched junction bases: 7. The CDR3 sequence is 17 residues long. The CDR3 nucleotides are TGTGCCAGCAGCTTAGCGTTAGCGGGAGGTTTAAAAGAGACCCAGTACTTC. Its translation: CASSLALAGGLKETQYF.

This sequence joins TRBV4-2 and TRBJ2-1; 7 positions agree with TRBD1. Germline V gene sequence: CDR1 LGHNA, CDR2 YNFKEQ. The J segment lost 8 bases and the V segment lost 0 bases, leaving 7 bases of the junction unmatched. The CDR3 sequence is 15 residues long. CDR3 nucleotides: TGTGCCAGCAGCCAAGATCCCGTTACAGGGGATGAGCAGTTCTTC. Protein: CASSQDPVTGDEQFF.

Here the CDR3 reads CASSPAGRSGNTIYF. The CDR3 bases are TGTGCCAGCTCACCCGCAGGGAGGTCTGGAAACACCATATATTTT. V gene TRBV18 combines with J gene TRBJ1-3; D may be TRBD1 (5 bases). Germline CDR1 and CDR2: KGHSH and LQKENI. V was shortened by 3 bases and J by 1 base, with 10 bases between the two germline ends. The CDR3 is made up of 15 amino acids.

This clone was observed a few times. This chain connects TRBV11-3 to TRBJ2-1; D perhaps matches TRBD1 (6 bases). Germline CDR1 reads SGHNT; CDR2 reads YENEEA. Between the trimmed V and J ends, which lost 5 bases and 5 bases, there was a span of 16 bases. This CDR3 is 15 amino acids long. CDR3: CASSQGTYGDNEQFF. The CDR3 DNA reads as TGTGCCAGCAGCCAAGGGACATATGGAGACAATGAGCAGTTCTTC.

This clone turned up a few times. This chain connects TRBV6-5 to TRBJ2-2; 9 positions agree with TRBD1. After removal of 6 bases from V and 4 bases from J, the junction contained 3 bases not matched to a gene. The CDR3 spans 14 residues. Looked up from germline, CDR1 is MNHEY and CDR2 is SVGAGI. CDR3 in DNA: TGTGCCAGCAGACACAGGGGGCCCACCGGGGAGCTGTTTTTT. It is translated as CASRHRGPTGELFF.

This clone was seen only a few times. The gene calls are TRBV6-5 and TRBJ1-5; D is uncertain. This CDR3 region has 15 residues. Trimming shortened V by 1 base and J by 4 bases, and 11 bases separated the two germline ends. The V gene's germline CDR1 is MNHEY and CDR2 SVGAGI. The DNA of the CDR3 is TGTGCCAGCAGTTACTACCCGGGGTCGAATCAGCCCCAGCATTTT. The encoded protein is CASSYYPGSNQPQHF.

This sequence joins TRBV7-9 and TRBJ2-1; 8 bases are a match to TRBD2. The germline V gene has CDR1 SEHNR and CDR2 FQNEAQ (reference sequence). The V and J ends lost 4 bases and 2 bases, in that order; junction bases with no gene match: 4. This CDR3 is 15 amino acids long. CDR3 sequence: CASSSPGLAYNEQFF. The DNA of the CDR3 is TGTGCCAGCAGCTCTCCGGGACTAGCCTACAATGAGCAGTTCTTC. The variable domain in full, with the rest retrieved from reference TRBV7-9 and TRBJ2-1, is DTGVSQNPRHKITKRGQNVTFRCDPISEHNRLYWYRQTLGQGPEFLTYFQNEAQLEKSRLLSDRFSAERPKGSFSTLEIQRTEQGDSAMYLCASSSPGLAYNEQFFGPGTRLTVL.

The genes are TRBV28 and TRBJ1-1; maybe TRBD1 (5 bases). CDR3 length: 17 amino acids. With 4 bases removed from V and 4 bases from J, the gap between germline ends came to 22 bases. Looked up from germline, CDR1 is MDHEN and CDR2 is SYDVKM. As DNA, the CDR3 is TGTGCCAGCAGTTGGGCCCCGGGGGGGGGAAGAGGCACTGAAGCTTTCTTT. Translation gives CASSWAPGGGRGTEAFF.

This clone was seen more than once but under ten times. This chain links TRBV4-2 with TRBJ2-7; a weak D match, TRBD1 (5 bases). The CDR3 is 16 residues long. V lost 0 bases to trimming and J lost 2 bases, with 14 bases between them. The germline CDR1 and CDR2 sequences are LGHNA and YNFKEQ. This CDR3 reads CASSQEKGKAAYEQYF. The CDR3 DNA sequence: TGTGCCAGCAGCCAAGAGAAGGGGAAGGCGGCCTACGAGCAGTACTTC.

J is TRBJ2-6 and V is TRBV27; 7 bases fit TRBD1. J lost 5 bases, V lost 7 bases, and 11 bases had no gene match. Per germline, CDR1 MNHEY and CDR2 SMNVEV (reference sequence). The CDR3 has 16 amino acids. The CDR3 loop reads CASTRQGPVRANVLTF. The DNA of the CDR3 is TGTGCCAGCACCCGACAGGGTCCTGTGAGGGCCAACGTCCTGACTTTC.